This T cell receptor beta chain originates from a study of blood T cell repertoires in COVID-19. About the study: From T cells, B-cell-depleted T cells, or PBMCs came the material, which was cDNA or gDNA.

Germline-derived CDR1 and CDR2 are LNHDA and SQIVND (reference sequence). Trimming took 3 bases from V and 4 from J; bases not matched to a gene: 6. The length of the CDR3 is 14 residues. The repertoire was sequenced with immunoSEQ multiplex PCR; TCRdb's copy has only in-frame clones and lacks some. The data contain 70,000 to 95,000 clones, roughly 90% of them singletons. Seattle patients were enrolled while actively infected and followed longitudinally. The chain links TRBV19 to TRBJ2-7, with 7 bases aligning to TRBD2. The source material was peripheral blood. The source is a man in his fifties or sixties with COVID-19, enrolled during active disease. The CDR3 DNA is TGTGCCAGTAGTATGCCGGGACTATTATACGAGCAGTACTTC. As protein: CASSMPGLLYEQYF. Full variable domain (outside the CDR3, taken from reference TRBV19 and TRBJ2-7): DGGITQSPKYLFRKEGQNVTLSCEQNLNHDAMYWYRQDPGQGLRLIYYSQIVNDFQKGDIAEGYSVSREKKESFPLTVTSAQKNPTAFYLCASSMPGLLYEQYFGPGTRLTVT.